These 25 T cell receptor beta chains were sequenced from one sample in a study of cytomegalovirus exposure and HLA in healthy donors. Both 60 Vbeta primers and 13 Jbeta primers went into the PCR. Clones were sequenced by immunoSEQ multiplex PCR, and TCRdb holds only the in-frame ones, with some missing. The sample has under 200,000 clones; 70% to 80% are singletons. The sample comprised PBMCs. The receptor set was obtained from a woman aged 25 to 39 in good health and CMV-seropositive.

In its sample, this clone was seen once. The chain links TRBV4-1 to TRBJ1-1, with 7 bases identical to TRBD1. The V gene's germline CDR1 is MGHRA and CDR2 YSYEKL. V lost 2 bases and J lost 2; bases outside the gene matches: 17. The CDR3 consists of 19 residues. CDR3 sequence: CASSQQPRDSQSPNTEAFF. The CDR3 DNA is TGCGCCAGCAGCCAACAACCCCGGGACAGCCAGTCCCCAAACACTGAAGCTTTCTTT.

This chain connects TRBV19 to TRBJ1-2, with D possibly being TRBD1 (6 bases). The V end lost 5 bases, the J end lost 5 bases, and 21 bases lay between the germline ends. In germline, CDR1 is LNHDA, CDR2 SQIVND (reference sequence). CDR3 size: 16 residues. CDR3 in amino acids: CASSDLDRPRRYGYTF. The CDR3 nucleotides read TGTGCCAGTAGTGATTTGGACAGACCCCGGAGGTATGGCTACACCTTC.

The V call is TRBV7-9, the J call TRBJ1-2, with unresolved D. This CDR3 contains 15 residues. Germline CDR1 and CDR2: SEHNR and FQNEAQ (reference sequence). V gave up 1 base and J gave up 6 bases, with 15 bases separating them. The CDR3 protein is CASSLGFNPRDGYTF. The DNA for the CDR3 is TGTGCCAGCAGCTTAGGATTCAATCCCCGCGATGGCTACACCTTC. Combining the CDR3 with reference TRBV7-9 and TRBJ1-2 gives the whole variable domain DTGVSQNPRHKITKRGQNVTFRCDPISEHNRLYWYRQTLGQGPEFLTYFQNEAQLEKSRLLSDRFSAERPKGSFSTLEIQRTEQGDSAMYLCASSLGFNPRDGYTFGSGTRLTVV.

The CDR3 protein is CASSQGWTALATNEKLFF. DNA of the CDR3: TGCGCCAGCAGCCAAGGATGGACAGCTTTGGCAACTAATGAAAAACTGTTTTTT. The chain uses TRBV4-1 and TRBJ1-4, with D possibly being TRBD1 (6 bases). The germline gives CDR1 MGHRA, CDR2 YSYEKL. CDR3 length equals 18 residues. The V end lost 1 base, the J end lost 0 bases, and 15 bases lay between the germline ends.

This clone was observed a few times. The rearrangement links TRBV6-5 to TRBJ1-6; 9 nucleotides line up with TRBD1. Germline V gene lookup returns CDR1 MNHEY and CDR2 SVGAGI. The CDR3 covers 14 residues. Trimming at V came to 5 bases and at J to 9 bases, leaving 5 bases not matched to a gene. CDR3 in DNA: TGTGCCAGCAGTCTCGACAGGGGGTCTTCACCCCTCCACTTT. This sequence encodes CASSLDRGSSPLHF.

This chain joins TRBV7-8 and TRBJ2-1; 9 positions match TRBD2. The CDR3 runs to 15 residues. V dropped 8 bases and J dropped 2; count of bases not matched to a gene: 7. CDR1 is SGHVS and CDR2 is FQNEAQ in the germline V gene. CDR3 in amino acids: CASFASGTTYNEQFF. In nucleotides, the CDR3 is TGTGCCAGCTTCGCTAGCGGGACAACCTACAATGAGCAGTTCTTC. The entire variable domain, with the rest obtained from reference TRBV7-8 and TRBJ2-1, is as follows: GAGVSQSPRYKVAKRGQDVALRCDPISGHVSLFWYQQALGQGPEFLTYFQNEAQLDKSGLPSDRFFAERPEGSVSTLKIQRTQQEDSAVYLCASFASGTTYNEQFFGPGTRLTVL.

The table lists this clone with a few counts. The rearrangement uses TRBV11-2 and TRBJ2-7, with D possibly being TRBD1 (8 bases). V was shortened by 5 bases and J by 1 base, with 18 bases between the two germline ends. Looked up from germline, CDR1 is SGHAT and CDR2 is FQNNGV. This CDR3 region has 16 residues. The DNA for the CDR3 is TGTGCCAGCAGCCCCTGGACAGGGAGGGGGTCCTACGAGCAGTACTTC. Residues: CASSPWTGRGSYEQYF.

This CDR3 reads CASTAWFADEQYF. The CDR3 DNA reads as TGTGCCAGCACCGCTTGGTTTGCGGACGAGCAGTACTTC. The J gene is TRBJ2-7, the V gene TRBV7-8; the D is unclear. The CDR3 is 13 amino acids. Germline CDR1 and CDR2: SGHVS and FQNEAQ. Trimming removed 7 bases at V and 5 bases at J, with 15 bases between. Full variable domain (rest looked up from reference TRBV7-8 and TRBJ2-7): GAGVSQSPRYKVAKRGQDVALRCDPISGHVSLFWYQQALGQGPEFLTYFQNEAQLDKSGLPSDRFFAERPEGSVSTLKIQRTQQEDSAVYLCASTAWFADEQYFGPGTRLTVT.

The chain employs TRBV7-6 and TRBJ2-7; D might be TRBD1 (5 bases). Germline V gene sequence: CDR1 SGHVS, CDR2 FNYEAQ. V lost 1 base and J lost 2, with 12 bases in between. The CDR3 consists of 15 residues. CDR3 protein: CASSLERGSAYEQYF. The DNA of the CDR3 is TGTGCCAGCAGCTTAGAAAGGGGATCCGCCTACGAGCAGTACTTC.

This chain links TRBV11-3 with TRBJ1-1; 9 bases align to TRBD1. The CDR3 is 15 residues long. In germline, CDR1 is SGHNT, CDR2 YENEEA. The V gene end was trimmed by 4 bases and the J gene end by 4 bases; junction bases not matched to a gene: 7. The CDR3, as DNA: TGTGCCAGCAGCTCACGGACAGGGGCCATCACTGAAGCTTTCTTT. Amino acids: CASSSRTGAITEAFF.

V and J are TRBV4-1 and TRBJ2-7; perhaps TRBD2 as D (5 bases). There are 13 residues in the CDR3. Germline assignment: CDR1 MGHRA and CDR2 YSYEKL. V lost 1 base, J lost 3 bases, and 7 bases lay in between. CDR3 in DNA: TGCGCCAGCAGCCAAGTCCGGGGCTACGAGCAGTACTTC. Protein: CASSQVRGYEQYF.

The rearrangement links TRBV5-4 to TRBJ2-1; a weak D match, TRBD2 (6 bases). Looked up from germline, CDR1 is SGHNT and CDR2 is YYREEE (reference sequence). The CDR3 sequence is 14 residues long. V shed 4 bases and J shed 5 bases, with 13 bases lying between them. CDR3 sequence: CASSLRDLNNEQFF. In nucleotides, the CDR3 is TGTGCCAGCAGCCTGAGGGACTTAAACAATGAGCAGTTCTTC.

This chain uses TRBV7-7 with TRBJ2-5, with D maybe TRBD1 (5 bases). Trimming shortened V by 1 base and J by 4 bases, and 13 bases separated the two germline ends. Germline V gives CDR1 SSHAT, CDR2 FNYEAQ (reference sequence). This CDR3 has 15 amino acids. The CDR3: CASSLVGQGGETQYF. The CDR3 DNA sequence: TGTGCCAGCAGCTTAGTTGGTCAGGGTGGAGAGACCCAGTACTTC.

In its sample, this clone was seen a few times. The chain combines TRBV2 with TRBJ2-1, with D perhaps TRBD2 (5 bases). The CDR3 is 16 amino acids. Germline CDR1 reads SNHLY; CDR2 reads FYNNEI. V gave up 3 bases and J gave up 0 bases, with 12 bases separating them. The CDR3 nucleotides are TGTGCCAGCAGTGACCTTGGAGGTAACTCCTACAATGAGCAGTTCTTC. It encodes CASSDLGGNSYNEQFF.

The chain links TRBV11-2 to TRBJ1-2, with D perhaps TRBD1 (6 bases). Germline V gene lookup returns CDR1 SGHAT and CDR2 FQNNGV. CDR3 length: 13 residues. The V end was cut by 5 bases, the J end by 2 bases, with 9 bases between. The CDR3 protein is CASSMDRNYGYTF. The DNA for the CDR3 is TGTGCCAGCAGCATGGACAGAAACTATGGCTACACCTTC.

The rearrangement joins TRBV7-8 to TRBJ1-5; no reliable D call. Germline-derived CDR1 and CDR2 are SGHVS and FQNEAQ. Trimming cost V 6 bases and J 4 bases, with 16 bases left between them. The CDR3 is made up of 15 amino acids. CDR3 sequence reads: CASRPNRDSNQPQHF. The CDR3 bases are TGTGCCAGCAGGCCTAACCGGGATTCTAATCAGCCCCAGCATTTT.

The rearrangement links TRBV11-2 to TRBJ2-5; 7 nucleotides align to TRBD2. This CDR3 contains 15 residues. V lost 1 base and J lost 5; bases outside the gene matches: 7. Germline assignment: CDR1 SGHAT and CDR2 FQNNGV. The CDR3 sequence is CASSLGRTSQETQYF. Here the CDR3 DNA reads TGTGCCAGCAGCTTAGGACGGACTAGTCAGGAGACCCAGTACTTC.

The genes are TRBV5-8 and TRBJ1-3; D is undetermined. CDR3 length: 14 amino acids. Trimming cost V 6 bases and J 0 bases, with 10 bases left between them. Germline V gene sequence: CDR1 SGHTS, CDR2 YDEGEE. CDR3 sequence (DNA): TGTGCCAGCACCCAGTATAACTCTGGAAACACCATATATTTT. Its translation: CASTQYNSGNTIYF.

This clone came up a few times. J is TRBJ1-2 and V is TRBV5-1; 7 nucleotides align to TRBD1. Germline CDR1 is SGHRS and CDR2 is YFSETQ. Trimming at V came to 4 bases and at J to 3 bases, leaving 12 bases not matched to a gene. This CDR3 is 16 amino acids long. CDR3 sequence: CASSRPGGILDYGYTF. The CDR3 DNA follows: TGCGCCAGCAGCCGACCAGGGGGGATTCTGGACTATGGCTACACCTTC.

The V gene is TRBV10-3, the J gene TRBJ2-7; D gene ambiguous. The CDR3 totals 11 residues. The germline V and J ends were trimmed by 8 bases and 4 bases, with 9 bases remaining between them. Per germline, CDR1 ENHRY and CDR2 SYGVKD. CDR3 sequence reads: CAISPQYEQYF. DNA for the CDR3: TGTGCCATCTCTCCTCAGTACGAGCAGTACTTC.

A single count supports this clone. The chain couples TRBV2 to TRBJ2-7; D is unresolved. This CDR3 spans 14 amino acids. CDR1 is SNHLY, CDR2 FYNNEI, per germline. V lost 4 bases and J lost 5, with 15 bases in between. For the CDR3, the DNA is TGTGCCAGCAGTGGGTGGTCAGCGACCGACGAGCAGTACTTC. This codes for CASSGWSATDEQYF.

This clone was seen a few times. The rearrangement uses TRBV6-5 and TRBJ1-4; unclear D gene. The CDR3 sequence is 13 residues long. V was trimmed by 7 bases and J by 8 bases, leaving 14 bases between them. Germline assignment: CDR1 MNHEY and CDR2 SVGAGI. CDR3 nucleotide sequence: TGTGCCAGCACCACGACGGGAAGAGAAAAACTGTTTTTT. Protein product: CASTTTGREKLFF.

J is TRBJ2-2 and V is TRBV5-1; D not resolved. V lost 3 bases, J lost 0 bases, and 9 bases lay in between. Germline V gene lookup returns CDR1 SGHRS and CDR2 YFSETQ. The CDR3 runs to 15 residues. The CDR3 loop is CASSSYGANTGELFF. CDR3 in DNA: TGCGCCAGCAGCTCCTACGGTGCGAACACCGGGGAGCTGTTTTTT.

This rearrangement joins TRBV7-2 to TRBJ1-4; TRBD1 matches 8 bases. CDR1 is SGHTA and CDR2 is FQGNSA in the germline V gene. Trimming removed 4 bases from V and 12 bases from J; junction bases left unmatched: 13. This CDR3 is built from 15 residues. The CDR3 bases are TGTGCCAGCAGCTCAACAGGACCTACAGGGGGAGAACTGTTTTTT. This gives the protein CASSSTGPTGGELFF.

This chain joins TRBV6-1 and TRBJ1-2; no clear D. The length of the CDR3 is 13 residues. V lost 1 base and J lost 4, with 7 bases in between. The V gene's germline CDR1 is MNHNS and CDR2 SASEGT. CDR3 amino acids: CASSEGVSYGYTF. In nucleotides, the CDR3 is TGTGCCAGCAGTGAAGGAGTTTCCTATGGCTACACCTTC.